The 8 T cell receptor beta chains presented below share a single source sample, sequenced in a study of spatial heterogeneity in lung cancer (dated 2019 in TCRdb). These TCRs are of unknown antigen specificity. The meaning of the sample's time point label: sample taken at primary tumor resection. Library method: 5' RACE. Sequencing was carried out with a NextSeq 500. TCRdb redid the processing of the public reads, applying fastp at Q25 and MiXCR, and retained in-frame beta chains. Here each entry gathers all rows of one CDR3 protein and keeps the most common genes and DNA. This sample is represented by 13,000 or so distinct CDR3 sequences; roughly 5.6% of them were singletons. The top ten clonotypes cover roughly 10% of the sample. The research as a whole found: The number of expanded intratumoral alpha and beta TCRs correlated with the tumor nonsynonymous mutation count.

Specimen: lung tumor tissue, collected at surgery. The receptors here all came from a female donor with early-stage non-small cell lung cancer.

At least ten counts were recorded for this clonotype. Being off target in a library aimed at alpha chains, this beta chain has a size of little meaning. The CDR3 loop is CASSKLKTGIGGTQYF. The CDR3 coding sequence is TGTGCCAGCAGTAAGCTTAAGACAGGGATCGGGGGGACCCAGTACTTC. This chain joins TRBV12-3 or TRBV12-4 and TRBJ2-5; a weak D match, TRBD1 (7 bases). V shed 5 bases and J shed 7 bases, with 23 bases lying between them. There are 16 residues in the CDR3.

This clonotype was recorded at least ten times. For a library built for alpha chains, this beta chain is a stray read; little rests on its size. V usage is TRBV11-2 and J usage is TRBJ2-7, with TRBD2 matching 10 bases. This CDR3 is built from 16 residues. V gave up 5 bases and J gave up 5 bases; unmatched junction bases: 12. Germline CDR1 and CDR2: SGHAT and FQNNGV. The CDR3 DNA reads TGTGCCAGCAGCCCGTTCTCAGCGGGGGGGCAGAACGAGCAGTACTTC. This sequence encodes CASSPFSAGGQNEQYF.

At least ten counts were recorded for this clonotype. Found in a library prepared for alpha chains, this beta chain is an off-target read, and its abundance has little meaning. The CDR3 spells CASSYMGRRETQYF. CDR3 in DNA: TGTGCCAGCAGTTACATGGGACGGAGGGAGACCCAGTACTTC. The chain carries TRBV6-6 and TRBJ2-5; the D call may be TRBD1 or TRBD2 (5 bases each). Trimming removed 2 bases at V and 5 bases at J, with 12 bases between. Looked up from germline, CDR1 is MNHNY and CDR2 is SVGAGI (reference sequence). This CDR3 contains 14 residues.

This clonotype was found many times. This beta chain is a stray sequence in a library constructed for alpha chains; its clone size is not meaningful. The chain carries TRBV20-1 and TRBJ2-2; D may be TRBD1 or TRBD2 (6 bases each). The V end was cut by 6 bases, the J end by 5 bases, with 19 bases between. From germline, CDR1 is DFQATT and CDR2 SNEGSKA (reference sequence). CDR3 length: 15 residues. The chain's CDR3 is CSARPWGAGTGELFF. The DNA for the CDR3 is TGCAGTGCCCGCCCATGGGGGGCGGGAACCGGGGAGCTGTTTTTT.

This clonotype was seen at least ten times. This beta chain is a stray read from a library made for alpha chains; its abundance is not meaningful. The chain has TRBV7-9 and TRBJ1-1; the D is unclear. CDR1 is SEHNR and CDR2 is FQNEAQ in the germline V gene (reference sequence). Trimming left V 1 base short and J 4 bases short, with 7 bases between. There are 13 residues in the CDR3. CDR3 in amino acids: CASSLERLTEAFF. For the CDR3, the DNA is TGTGCCAGCAGCTTAGAAAGGCTCACTGAAGCTTTCTTT.

This clonotype was counted many times. A library made for alpha chains picked up this beta chain off target, so its size means little. The chain recombines TRBV7-9 with TRBJ2-4; 12 nucleotides match TRBD1. Trimming cost V 5 bases and J 1 base; bases outside gene matches: 3. Germline CDR1 is SEHNR and CDR2 is FQNEAQ (reference sequence). CDR3 length: 16 residues. DNA for the CDR3: TGTGCCAGCAGCGTGGGACAGGGGGCCGCCAAAAACATTCAGTACTTC. Translated, it gives CASSVGQGAAKNIQYF.

For this clonotype: For a library built for alpha chains, this beta chain is a stray read; little rests on its size. The V call is TRBV7-9, the J call TRBJ2-1, with 7 bases identical to TRBD1. This CDR3 contains 14 residues. The V and J ends lost 3 bases and 5 bases, in that order; junction bases with no gene match: 4. Germline lookup yields CDR1 SEHNR and CDR2 FQNEAQ (reference sequence). The chain's CDR3 is CASSLGQPNNEQFF. CDR3 in DNA: TGTGCCAGCAGCTTGGGACAGCCAAACAATGAGCAGTTCTTC.

By share, this clonotype counts as medium-sized. This beta chain is an unintended read in a library built for alpha chains; its size means little. The genes are TRBV27 and TRBJ2-3; D is perhaps TRBD1 or TRBD2 (7 bases each). V was cut by 10 bases and J by 4 bases, with 15 bases left in between. The CDR3 covers 13 residues. CDR1 is MNHEY and CDR2 is SMNVEV in the germline V gene (reference sequence). CDR3 in DNA: TGTGCCACCAGGGGGGGCGGGGCAGATACGCAGTATTTT. It codes for CATRGGGADTQYF.